These T cell receptor beta chains were read from a single sample in a study of Ad26.COV2.S vaccination and SARS-CoV-2 variants. The table came from immunoSEQ multiplex PCR; TCRdb's copy has only in-frame clones and leaves some out. The table shows roughly 150,000 clones, with 75% to 90% occurring only once. Specimen: peripheral blood, collected after recovery from COVID-19. These receptors were taken from a human donor who had recovered from COVID-19. CDR3s include the opening cysteine and the closing phenylalanine or tryptophan.

v_call: TRBV9; j_call: TRBJ2-5; cdr3_aa: CASSATGAAQETQYF
v_call: TRBV15; j_call: TRBJ2-4; cdr3_aa: CATSRDSLAGGLTKNIQYF
v_call: TRBV14; j_call: TRBJ2-1; cdr3_aa: CASSQDTPGLAGGYNEQFF
v_call: TRBV2; j_call: TRBJ2-1; cdr3_aa: CASSEKRGGYNEQFF
v_call: TRBV13; j_call: TRBJ1-6; cdr3_aa: CASSLGVSPLHF
v_call: TRBV6-5; j_call: TRBJ2-1; cdr3_aa: CASSYEQGGYNEQFF
v_call: TRBV2; j_call: TRBJ1-6; cdr3_aa: CASGDIGSPLHF
v_call: TRBV6-2/TRBV6-3; j_call: TRBJ1-6; cdr3_aa: CASSYLRSPLHF
v_call: TRBV25-1; j_call: TRBJ2-7; cdr3_aa: CASSDRTPPSEQYF
v_call: TRBV7-8; j_call: TRBJ2-5; cdr3_aa: CASSWTSGPQETQYF
v_call: TRBV5-1; j_call: TRBJ2-2; cdr3_aa: CASSRDFNTGELFF
v_call: TRBV6-6; j_call: TRBJ1-4; cdr3_aa: CASTSRQGNDNEKLFF
v_call: TRBV6-5; j_call: TRBJ1-2; cdr3_aa: CASSYDRGQLGYTF
v_call: TRBV6-5; j_call: TRBJ2-3; cdr3_aa: CASSQQGFGQYF
v_call: TRBV23-1; j_call: TRBJ1-5; cdr3_aa: CASSHPPSDRVNQPQHF
v_call: TRBV5-1; j_call: TRBJ1-4; cdr3_aa: CASSLQGAANEKLFF
v_call: TRBV4-3; j_call: TRBJ1-3; cdr3_aa: CASSQDRRSSGNTIYF
v_call: TRBV30; j_call: TRBJ1-6; cdr3_aa: CAWSAGRSPLHF
v_call: TRBV29-1; j_call: TRBJ1-3; cdr3_aa: CRGNRERVGNTIYF
v_call: TRBV5-1; j_call: TRBJ2-5; cdr3_aa: CASSLWGSGQETQYF
v_call: TRBV19; j_call: TRBJ1-2; cdr3_aa: CASSIDLQAYTF
v_call: TRBV11-2; j_call: TRBJ1-4; cdr3_aa: CASSSVRGREKLFF
v_call: TRBV27; j_call: TRBJ2-1; cdr3_aa: CASSFGLATYNEQFF
v_call: TRBV5-8; j_call: TRBJ1-5; cdr3_aa: CASSLVRARGYQPQHF
v_call: TRBV9; j_call: TRBJ1-2; cdr3_aa: CASSVAWGDDGYTF
v_call: TRBV28; j_call: TRBJ1-2; cdr3_aa: CASSLPSTVYGYTF
v_call: TRBV10-1; j_call: TRBJ2-1; cdr3_aa: CASSVSSTSGGKYNEQFF
v_call: TRBV10-2; j_call: TRBJ2-7; cdr3_aa: CASSESLLVAEQYF
v_call: TRBV29-1; j_call: TRBJ1-1; cdr3_aa: CSAEPPHRTGFAEAFF
v_call: TRBV7-2; j_call: TRBJ1-2; cdr3_aa: CASSFGRVYGYTF
v_call: TRBV19; j_call: TRBJ2-4; cdr3_aa: CASSQLSGPAKNIQYF
v_call: TRBV11-2; j_call: TRBJ2-2; cdr3_aa: CASSNRQGSTGELFF
v_call: TRBV30; j_call: TRBJ1-6; cdr3_aa: CAWRRDQNSPLHF
v_call: TRBV5-1; j_call: TRBJ2-7; cdr3_aa: CASSRTSGGHPEQYF
v_call: TRBV15; j_call: TRBJ2-5; cdr3_aa: CATSRAGTGGQETQYF
v_call: TRBV12-5; j_call: TRBJ2-3; cdr3_aa: CASGLVGLGDTDTQYF
v_call: TRBV28; j_call: TRBJ1-5; cdr3_aa: CASSPFGTDQPQHF
v_call: TRBV7-2; j_call: TRBJ2-4; cdr3_aa: CASSYQTGAKNIQYF
v_call: TRBV19; j_call: TRBJ1-1; cdr3_aa: CASRNRGPGTEAFF
v_call: TRBV5-4; j_call: TRBJ2-7; cdr3_aa: CASSLNGRAYEQYF
v_call: TRBV5-1; j_call: TRBJ2-5; cdr3_aa: CASSLTAWETQYF
v_call: TRBV7-9; j_call: TRBJ1-1; cdr3_aa: CASSLQGSDTEAFF
v_call: TRBV28; j_call: TRBJ1-4; cdr3_aa: CASSPLGTANEKLFF
v_call: TRBV11-2; j_call: TRBJ1-4; cdr3_aa: CASSDATNEKLFF
v_call: TRBV11-2; j_call: TRBJ2-3; cdr3_aa: CASSLRGGALVDTQYF
v_call: TRBV28; j_call: TRBJ1-2; cdr3_aa: CASIQAGGDFNYGYTF
v_call: TRBV6-5; j_call: TRBJ2-7; cdr3_aa: CASSYSGVPGSYEQYF
v_call: TRBV10-3; j_call: TRBJ2-7; cdr3_aa: CAISEFGEQGSYEQYF
v_call: TRBV29-1; j_call: TRBJ2-3; cdr3_aa: CSVVLANTDTQYF
v_call: TRBV7-6; j_call: TRBJ2-7; cdr3_aa: CASSLGGLAGEQYF
v_call: TRBV6-2/TRBV6-3; j_call: TRBJ2-3; cdr3_aa: CASSYRAPSTDTQYF